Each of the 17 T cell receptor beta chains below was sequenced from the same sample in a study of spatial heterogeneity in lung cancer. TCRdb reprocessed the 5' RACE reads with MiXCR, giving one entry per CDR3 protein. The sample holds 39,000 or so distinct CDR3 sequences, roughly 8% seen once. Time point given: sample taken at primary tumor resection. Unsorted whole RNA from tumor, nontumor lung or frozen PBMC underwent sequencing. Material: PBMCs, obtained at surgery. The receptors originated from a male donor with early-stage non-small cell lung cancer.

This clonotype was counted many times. In nucleotides, the CDR3 is TGCAGTGCTAGGGGACGGCGATACCCCGGGGAGCTGTTTTTT. Protein product: CSARGRRYPGELFF. The V call is TRBV20-1, the J call TRBJ2-2, with D possibly called TRBD1 or TRBD2 (5 bases each). V was cut by 3 bases and J by 6 bases, with 14 bases left in between. The CDR3 length is 14 residues. Germline V CDR1 and CDR2: DFQATT, SNEGSKA (reference sequence).

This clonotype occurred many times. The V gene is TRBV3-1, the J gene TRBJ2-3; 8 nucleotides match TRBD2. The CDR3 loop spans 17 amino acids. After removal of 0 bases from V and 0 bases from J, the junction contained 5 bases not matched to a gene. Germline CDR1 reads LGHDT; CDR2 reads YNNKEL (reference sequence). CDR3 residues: CASSQERSSGSTDTQYF. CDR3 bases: TGTGCCAGCAGCCAAGAAAGGTCTAGCGGGAGCACAGATACGCAGTATTTT.

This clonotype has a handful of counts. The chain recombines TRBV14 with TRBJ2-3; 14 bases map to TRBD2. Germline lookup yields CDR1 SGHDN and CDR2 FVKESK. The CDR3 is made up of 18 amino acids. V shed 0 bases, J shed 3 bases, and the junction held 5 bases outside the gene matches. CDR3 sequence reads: CASSQEGTSGSLTDTQYF. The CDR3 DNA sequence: TGTGCCAGCAGCCAAGAAGGGACTAGCGGGAGCTTGACAGATACGCAGTATTTT.

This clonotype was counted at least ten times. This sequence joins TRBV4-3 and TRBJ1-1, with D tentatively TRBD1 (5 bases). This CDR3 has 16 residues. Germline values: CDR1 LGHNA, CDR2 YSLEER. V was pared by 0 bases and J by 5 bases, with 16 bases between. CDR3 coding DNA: TGCGCCAGCAGCCAAGATCCCCTCCAGGGAGGGACTGAAGCTTTCTTT. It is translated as CASSQDPLQGGTEAFF.

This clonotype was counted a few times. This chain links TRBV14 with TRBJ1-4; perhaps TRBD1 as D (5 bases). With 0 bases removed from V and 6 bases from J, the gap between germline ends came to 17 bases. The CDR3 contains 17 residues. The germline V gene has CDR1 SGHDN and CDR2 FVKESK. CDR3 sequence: CASSQDRRGGRDEKLFF. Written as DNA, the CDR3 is TGTGCCAGCAGCCAAGATAGACGAGGAGGCAGGGATGAAAAACTGTTTTTT. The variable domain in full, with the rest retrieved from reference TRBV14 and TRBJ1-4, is EAGVTQFPSHSVIEKGQTVTLRCDPISGHDNLYWYRRVMGKEIKFLLHFVKESKQDESGMPNNRFLAERTGGTYSTLKVQPAELEDSGVYFCASSQDRRGGRDEKLFFGSGTQLSVL.

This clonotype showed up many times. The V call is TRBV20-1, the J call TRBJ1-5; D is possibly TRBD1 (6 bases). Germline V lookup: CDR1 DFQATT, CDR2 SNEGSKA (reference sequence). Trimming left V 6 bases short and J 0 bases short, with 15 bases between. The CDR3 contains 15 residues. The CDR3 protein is CSARRTEISNQPQHF. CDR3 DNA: TGCAGTGCCAGAAGGACAGAGATTAGCAATCAGCCCCAGCATTTT.

This chain's CDR3 is CASSWVVSGSLYNEQFF. The DNA of the CDR3 is TGTGCCAGCAGCTGGGTGGTCAGCGGGAGCTTGTACAATGAGCAGTTCTTC. This chain links TRBV7-2 with TRBJ2-1, with 8 bases fitting TRBD2. The CDR3 is 17 residues long. V lost 4 bases and J lost 4; bases outside the gene matches: 12. CDR1 is SGHTA, CDR2 FQGNSA, per germline.

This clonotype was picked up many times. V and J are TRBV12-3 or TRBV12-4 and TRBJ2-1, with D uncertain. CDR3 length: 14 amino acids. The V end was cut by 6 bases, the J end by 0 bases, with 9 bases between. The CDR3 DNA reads TGTGCCAGCAGAGGCCAGTTCTCCTACAATGAGCAGTTCTTC. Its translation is CASRGQFSYNEQFF.

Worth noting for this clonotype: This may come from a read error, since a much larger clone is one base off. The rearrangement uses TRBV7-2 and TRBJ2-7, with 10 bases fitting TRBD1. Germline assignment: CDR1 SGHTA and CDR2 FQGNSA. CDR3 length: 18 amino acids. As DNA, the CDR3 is TGTGCCAGCAGCTTAGTTTCCCGGGACAGGGGTGCAGTTTACGAGCAGTCCGTC. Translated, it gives CASSLVSRDRGAVYEQSV.

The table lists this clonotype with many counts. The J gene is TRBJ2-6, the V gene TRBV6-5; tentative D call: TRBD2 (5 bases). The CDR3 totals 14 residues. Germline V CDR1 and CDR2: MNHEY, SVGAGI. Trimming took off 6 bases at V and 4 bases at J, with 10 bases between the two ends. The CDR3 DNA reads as TGTGCCAGCAGAAGGGAGTCCGGGGCCAACGTCCTGACTTTC. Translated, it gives CASRRESGANVLTF.

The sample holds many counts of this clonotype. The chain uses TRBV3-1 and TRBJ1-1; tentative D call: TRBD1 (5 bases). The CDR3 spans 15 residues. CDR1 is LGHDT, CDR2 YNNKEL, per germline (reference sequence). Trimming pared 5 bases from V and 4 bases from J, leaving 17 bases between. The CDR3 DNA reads TGTGCCAGCAGCGGATACTTGGACATCCCCACTGAAGCTTTCTTT. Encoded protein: CASSGYLDIPTEAFF.

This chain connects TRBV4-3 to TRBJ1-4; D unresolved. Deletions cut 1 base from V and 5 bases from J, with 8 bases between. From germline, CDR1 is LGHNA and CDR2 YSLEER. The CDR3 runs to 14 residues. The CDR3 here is CASSQGLLNEKLFF. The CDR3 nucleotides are TGCGCCAGCAGCCAAGGTCTTTTGAATGAAAAACTGTTTTTT.

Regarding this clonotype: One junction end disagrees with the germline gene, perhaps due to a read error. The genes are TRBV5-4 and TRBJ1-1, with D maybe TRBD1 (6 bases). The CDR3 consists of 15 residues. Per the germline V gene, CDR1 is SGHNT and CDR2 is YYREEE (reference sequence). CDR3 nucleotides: TGTGCCAGCAGCCCAAGGACAGTCAGTAACACTGAAGCCTTCTTT. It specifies CASSPRTVSNTEAFF.

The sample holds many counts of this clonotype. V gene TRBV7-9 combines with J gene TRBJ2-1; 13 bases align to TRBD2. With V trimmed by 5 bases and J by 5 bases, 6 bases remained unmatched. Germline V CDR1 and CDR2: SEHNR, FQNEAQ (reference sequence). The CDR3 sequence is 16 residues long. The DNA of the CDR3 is TGTGCCAGCAGCGATAGGACTAGCGGGAGCCACAATGAGCAGTTCTTC. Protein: CASSDRTSGSHNEQFF.

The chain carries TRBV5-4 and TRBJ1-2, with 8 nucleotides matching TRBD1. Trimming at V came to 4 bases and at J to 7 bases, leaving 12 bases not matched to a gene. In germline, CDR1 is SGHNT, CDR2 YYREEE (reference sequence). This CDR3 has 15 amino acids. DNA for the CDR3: TGTGCCAGCAGCCCAGAACGGACAGGGAACAGTGGCTACACCTTC. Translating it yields CASSPERTGNSGYTF.

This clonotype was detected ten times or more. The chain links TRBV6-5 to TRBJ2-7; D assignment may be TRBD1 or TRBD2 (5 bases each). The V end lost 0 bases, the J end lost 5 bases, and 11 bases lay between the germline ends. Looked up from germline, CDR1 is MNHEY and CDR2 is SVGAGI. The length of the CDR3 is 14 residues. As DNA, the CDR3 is TGTGCCAGCAGTTACTCTCCCGGGACCCACGAGCAGTACTTC. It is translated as CASSYSPGTHEQYF.

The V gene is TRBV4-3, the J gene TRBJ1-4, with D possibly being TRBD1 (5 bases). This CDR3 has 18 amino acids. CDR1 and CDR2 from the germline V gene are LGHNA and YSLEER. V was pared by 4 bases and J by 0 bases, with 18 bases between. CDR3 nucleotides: TGCGCCAGCAGCCGACCGTCGGGCGCGGGGGCAACTAATGAAAAACTGTTTTTT. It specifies CASSRPSGAGATNEKLFF.